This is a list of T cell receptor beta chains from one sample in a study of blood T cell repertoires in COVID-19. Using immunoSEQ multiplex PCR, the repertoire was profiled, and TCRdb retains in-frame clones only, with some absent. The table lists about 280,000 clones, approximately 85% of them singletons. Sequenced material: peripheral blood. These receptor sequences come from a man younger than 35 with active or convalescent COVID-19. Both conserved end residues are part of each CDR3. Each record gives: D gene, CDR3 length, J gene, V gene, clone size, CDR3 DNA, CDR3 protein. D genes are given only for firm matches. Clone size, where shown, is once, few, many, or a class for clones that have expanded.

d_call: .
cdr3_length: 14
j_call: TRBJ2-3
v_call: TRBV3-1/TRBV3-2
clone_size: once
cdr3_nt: TGTGCCAGCAGCCAAGAGGGGGACTCAGATACGCAGTATTTT
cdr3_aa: CASSQEGDSDTQYF

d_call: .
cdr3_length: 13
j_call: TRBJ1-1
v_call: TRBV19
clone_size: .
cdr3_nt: TGTGCCAGTAGTATGGGGGGACTCACTGAAGCTTTCTTT
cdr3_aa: CASSMGGLTEAFF

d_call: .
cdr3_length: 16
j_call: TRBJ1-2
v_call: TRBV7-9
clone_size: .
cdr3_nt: TGTGCCAGCAGCACAAACGACGGGGAGAGGCTTATGCGGTACACCTTC
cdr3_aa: CASSTNDGERLMRYTF

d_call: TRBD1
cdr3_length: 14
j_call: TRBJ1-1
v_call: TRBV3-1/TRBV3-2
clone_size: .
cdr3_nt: TGTGCCAGCAGCCAAGGGGGACAGATGGCTGAAGCTTTCTTT
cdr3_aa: CASSQGGQMAEAFF

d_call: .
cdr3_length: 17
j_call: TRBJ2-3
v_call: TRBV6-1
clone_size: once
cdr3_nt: TGTGCCAGCAGTGGGGTCCTAGGGCGGGGACGCACAGATACGCAGTATTTT
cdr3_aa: CASSGVLGRGRTDTQYF

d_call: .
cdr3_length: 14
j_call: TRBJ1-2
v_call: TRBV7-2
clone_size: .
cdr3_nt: TGTGCCAGCAGCTCCCCGGAGGGAATTCATGGCTACACCTTC
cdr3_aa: CASSSPEGIHGYTF

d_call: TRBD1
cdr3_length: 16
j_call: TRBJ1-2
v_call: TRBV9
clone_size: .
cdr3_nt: TGTGCCAGCAGCGCACCCGACAGGGGGCGAGGCTATGGCTACACCTTC
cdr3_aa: CASSAPDRGRGYGYTF

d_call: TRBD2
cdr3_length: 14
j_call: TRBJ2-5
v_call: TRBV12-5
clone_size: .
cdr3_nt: TGTGCTAGTGGCCCGGGGGGGGACGGCGAGACCCAGTACTTC
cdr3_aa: CASGPGGDGETQYF

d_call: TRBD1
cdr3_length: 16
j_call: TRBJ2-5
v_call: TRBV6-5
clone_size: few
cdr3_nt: TGTGCCAGCAGTTATGGTCGGACAGGGGGCGGGGAGACCCAGTACTTC
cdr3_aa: CASSYGRTGGGETQYF

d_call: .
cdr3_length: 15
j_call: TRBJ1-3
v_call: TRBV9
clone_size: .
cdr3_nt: TGTGCCAGCAGCGTCGGGAGGGGCTCTGGAAACACCATATATTTT
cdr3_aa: CASSVGRGSGNTIYF

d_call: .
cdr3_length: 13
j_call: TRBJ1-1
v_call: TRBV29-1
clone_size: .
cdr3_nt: TGCAGCGTTGTACGATCGAGGAACACTGAAGCTTTCTTT
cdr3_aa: CSVVRSRNTEAFF

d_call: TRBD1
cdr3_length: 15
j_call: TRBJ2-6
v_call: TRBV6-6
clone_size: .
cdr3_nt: TGTGCCAGCACCAATTTCTGGGACAGGAGTGGCGTCCTGACTTTC
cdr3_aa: CASTNFWDRSGVLTF

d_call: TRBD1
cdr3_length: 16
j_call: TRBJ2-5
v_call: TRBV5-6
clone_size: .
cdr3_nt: TGTGCCAGCAGCTTATGGTGGGGACAGGGGCAAGAGACCCAGTACTTC
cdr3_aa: CASSLWWGQGQETQYF

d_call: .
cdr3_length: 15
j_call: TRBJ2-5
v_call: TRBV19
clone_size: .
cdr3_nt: TGTGCCAGTAGTATAGCCGGTACTCCCGGGGAGACCCAGTACTTC
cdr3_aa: CASSIAGTPGETQYF

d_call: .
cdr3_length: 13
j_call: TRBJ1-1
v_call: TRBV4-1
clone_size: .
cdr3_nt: TGCGCCAGCAGCCTCCGACAGAACACTGAAGCTTTCTTT
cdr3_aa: CASSLRQNTEAFF

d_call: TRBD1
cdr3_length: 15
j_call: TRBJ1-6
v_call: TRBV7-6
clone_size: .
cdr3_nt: TGTGCCAGCAGCTCGTCAGGGGGCATAGGGTCACCCCTCCACTTT
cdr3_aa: CASSSSGGIGSPLHF

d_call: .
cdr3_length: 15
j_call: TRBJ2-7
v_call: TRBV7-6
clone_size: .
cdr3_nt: TGTGCCAGCAGCTTAGGTCAGGGGTTCTCCTACGAGCAGTACTTC
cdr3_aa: CASSLGQGFSYEQYF

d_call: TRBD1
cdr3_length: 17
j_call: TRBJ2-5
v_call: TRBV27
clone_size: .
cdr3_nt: TGTGCCAGCCGGACCCTGACAGGGGGCGCGTGGCAAGAGACCCAGTACTTC
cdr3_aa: CASRTLTGGAWQETQYF

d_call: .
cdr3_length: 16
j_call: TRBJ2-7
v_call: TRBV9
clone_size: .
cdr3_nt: TGTGCCAGCAGCTCGAGCCCCGTTCTCCCCGAGGACGAGCAGTACTTC
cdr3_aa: CASSSSPVLPEDEQYF

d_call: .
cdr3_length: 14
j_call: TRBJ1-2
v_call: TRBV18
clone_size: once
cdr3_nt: TGTGCCAGCTCACCACCAGTGGTAGCGTATGGCTACACCTTC
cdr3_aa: CASSPPVVAYGYTF

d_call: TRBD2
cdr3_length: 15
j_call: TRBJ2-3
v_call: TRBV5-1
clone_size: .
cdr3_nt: TGCGCCAGCAGCTCGGGACTAGCGGGCACAGATACGCAGTATTTT
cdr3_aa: CASSSGLAGTDTQYF

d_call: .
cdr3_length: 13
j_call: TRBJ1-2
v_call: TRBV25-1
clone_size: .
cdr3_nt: TGTGCCAGCAGAGATTCGGGGGATTATGGCTACACCTTC
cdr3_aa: CASRDSGDYGYTF

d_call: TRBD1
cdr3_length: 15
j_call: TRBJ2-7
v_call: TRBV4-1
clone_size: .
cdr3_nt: TGCGCCAGCAGCCGTTGGACAGGGCAGCCCCACGAGCAGTACTTC
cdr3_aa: CASSRWTGQPHEQYF

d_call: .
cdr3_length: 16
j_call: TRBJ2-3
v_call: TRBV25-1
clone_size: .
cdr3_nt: TGTGCCAGCAGTGAAATACGGGGGGCTGGCACAGATACGCAGTATTTT
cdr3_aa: CASSEIRGAGTDTQYF

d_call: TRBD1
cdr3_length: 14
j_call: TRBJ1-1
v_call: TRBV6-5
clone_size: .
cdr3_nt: TGTGCCAGCAGCAGAAGGGGGCAGAACACTGAAGCTTTCTTT
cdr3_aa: CASSRRGQNTEAFF

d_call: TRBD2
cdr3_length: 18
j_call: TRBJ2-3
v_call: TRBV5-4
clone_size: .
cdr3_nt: TGTGCCAGCAGCCTCCAAGTCCCGGGACTAGCGGGGGCAGATACGCAGTATTTT
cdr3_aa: CASSLQVPGLAGADTQYF

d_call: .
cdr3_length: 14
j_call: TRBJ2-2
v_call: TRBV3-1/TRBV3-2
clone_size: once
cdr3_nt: TGTGCCAGCAGCCAAGAGTTAGGGAGGGGGGAGCTGTTTTTT
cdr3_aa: CASSQELGRGELFF

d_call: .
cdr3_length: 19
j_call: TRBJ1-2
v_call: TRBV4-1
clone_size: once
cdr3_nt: TGCGCCAGCAGCCAAGAATATCTTCCGCCCACAGGTTTTAACTATGGCTACACCTTC
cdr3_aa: CASSQEYLPPTGFNYGYTF

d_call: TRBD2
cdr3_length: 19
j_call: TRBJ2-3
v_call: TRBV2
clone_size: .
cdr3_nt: TGTGCCAGCAGTTCGGACGGTTCTATAGCGGGGGGTCTCACAGATACGCAGTATTTT
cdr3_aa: CASSSDGSIAGGLTDTQYF

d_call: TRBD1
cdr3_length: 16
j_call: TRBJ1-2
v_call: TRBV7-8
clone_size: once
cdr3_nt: TGTGCCAGCAGCGTCTCGCGGACAGGGGACCCCTATGGCTACACCTTC
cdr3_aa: CASSVSRTGDPYGYTF

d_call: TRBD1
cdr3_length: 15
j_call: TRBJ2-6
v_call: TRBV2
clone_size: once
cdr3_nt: TGTGCCAGCAGTGAAGGGGGACAGAGGGCCAACGTCCTGACTTTC
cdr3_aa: CASSEGGQRANVLTF

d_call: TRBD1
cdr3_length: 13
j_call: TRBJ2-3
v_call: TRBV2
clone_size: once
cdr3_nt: TGTGCCAGCAGTGAGACAGGGGCAGATACGCAGTATTTT
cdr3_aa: CASSETGADTQYF

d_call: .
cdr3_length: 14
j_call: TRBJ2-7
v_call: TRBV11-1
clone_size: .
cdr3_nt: TGTGCCAGCAGCTTGGGAAGGGGGATCTACGAGCAGTACTTC
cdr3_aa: CASSLGRGIYEQYF

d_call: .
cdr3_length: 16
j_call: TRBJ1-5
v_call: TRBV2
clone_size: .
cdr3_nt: TGTGCCAGCAGTGAATGGGCAACAACCCCTAATCAGCCCCAGCATTTT
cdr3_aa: CASSEWATTPNQPQHF

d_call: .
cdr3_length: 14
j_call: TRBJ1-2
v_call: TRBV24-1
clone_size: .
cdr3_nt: TGTGCCACCCCACGGGACACCCTACACTATGGCTACACCTTC
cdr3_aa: CATPRDTLHYGYTF

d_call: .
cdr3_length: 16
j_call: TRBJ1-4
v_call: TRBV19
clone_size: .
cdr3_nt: TGTGCCAGTAGTAGTCGGGGGAAGATAGCTAATGAAAAACTGTTTTTT
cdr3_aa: CASSSRGKIANEKLFF

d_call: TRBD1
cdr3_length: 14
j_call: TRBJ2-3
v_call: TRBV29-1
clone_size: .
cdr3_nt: TGCAGCGTTGATTTGGGACAGGGCACAGATACGCAGTATTTT
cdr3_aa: CSVDLGQGTDTQYF

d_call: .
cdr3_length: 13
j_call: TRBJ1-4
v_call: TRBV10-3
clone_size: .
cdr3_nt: TGTGCCATAACGGACAGCCCTAATGAAAAACTGTTTTTT
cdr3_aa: CAITDSPNEKLFF

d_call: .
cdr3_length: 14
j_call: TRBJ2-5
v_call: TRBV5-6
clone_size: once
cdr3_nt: TGTGCCAGCAGCTGGCCGGGAGAGGGGGAGACCCAGTACTTC
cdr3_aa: CASSWPGEGETQYF

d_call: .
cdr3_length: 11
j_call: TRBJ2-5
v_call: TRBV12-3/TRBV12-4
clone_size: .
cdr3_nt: TGTGCCAGCAGTTTCGGGGAGACCCAGTACTTC
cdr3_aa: CASSFGETQYF

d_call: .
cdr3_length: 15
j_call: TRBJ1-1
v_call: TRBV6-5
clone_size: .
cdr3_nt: TGTGCCAGCAGTTACTCCCGGTTAATGAACACTGAAGCTTTCTTT
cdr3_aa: CASSYSRLMNTEAFF

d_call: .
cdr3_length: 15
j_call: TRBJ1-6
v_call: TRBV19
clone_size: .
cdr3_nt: TGTGCCAGTAGTATAGGAGCGGCCCCTGGTTCACCCCTCCACTTT
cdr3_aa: CASSIGAAPGSPLHF

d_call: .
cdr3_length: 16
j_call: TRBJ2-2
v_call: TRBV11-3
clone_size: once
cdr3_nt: TGTGCCAGCAGCTTAATCGGGGGACCGAACACCGGGGAGCTGTTTTTT
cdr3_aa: CASSLIGGPNTGELFF

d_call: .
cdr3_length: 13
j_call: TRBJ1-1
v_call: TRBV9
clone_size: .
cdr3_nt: TGTGCCAGCAGCGTACAGGGTTGGACTGAAGCTTTCTTT
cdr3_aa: CASSVQGWTEAFF

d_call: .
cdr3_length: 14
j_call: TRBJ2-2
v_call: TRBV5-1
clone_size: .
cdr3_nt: TGCGCCAGCAGCTTGCAGGGGAACACCGGGGAGCTGTTTTTT
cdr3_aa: CASSLQGNTGELFF

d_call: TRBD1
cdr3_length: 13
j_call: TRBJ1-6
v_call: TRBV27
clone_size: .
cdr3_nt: TGTGCCAGCGGACAGGGCGATAATTCACCCCTCCACTTT
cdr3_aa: CASGQGDNSPLHF

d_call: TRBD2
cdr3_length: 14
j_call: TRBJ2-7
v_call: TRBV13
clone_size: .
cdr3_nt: TGTGCCAGCAGCTTAGGACTAGCGGCATACGAGCAGTACTTC
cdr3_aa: CASSLGLAAYEQYF

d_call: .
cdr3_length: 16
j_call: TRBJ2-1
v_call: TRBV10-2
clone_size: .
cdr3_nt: TGCGCCAGCAGTGGTTTCGCGGGGGCTCCCCACAATGAGCAGTTCTTC
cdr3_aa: CASSGFAGAPHNEQFF

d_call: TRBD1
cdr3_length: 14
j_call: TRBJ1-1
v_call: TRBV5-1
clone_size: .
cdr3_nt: TGCGCCAGCAGCGAGGACAGGGGGTGGACTGAAGCTTTCTTT
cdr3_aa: CASSEDRGWTEAFF

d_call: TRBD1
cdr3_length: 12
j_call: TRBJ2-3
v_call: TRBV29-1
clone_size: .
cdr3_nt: TGCAGCGGGACAGGGAACGCAGATACGCAGTATTTT
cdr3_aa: CSGTGNADTQYF

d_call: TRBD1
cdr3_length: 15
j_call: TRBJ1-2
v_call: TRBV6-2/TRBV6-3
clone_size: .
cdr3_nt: TGTGCCAGCAGTTACAGTACCGGGACAGGGAATGGCTACACCTTC
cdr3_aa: CASSYSTGTGNGYTF

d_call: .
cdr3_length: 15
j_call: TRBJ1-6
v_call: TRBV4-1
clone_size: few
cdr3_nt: TGCGCCAGCAGCCAGAGCGAGGCCTATAATTCACCCCTCCACTTT
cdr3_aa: CASSQSEAYNSPLHF

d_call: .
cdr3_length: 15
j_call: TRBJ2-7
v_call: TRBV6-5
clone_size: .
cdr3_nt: TGTGCCAGCAGTTACTCGAGGGGGGGGGCATACGAGCAGTACTTC
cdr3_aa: CASSYSRGGAYEQYF

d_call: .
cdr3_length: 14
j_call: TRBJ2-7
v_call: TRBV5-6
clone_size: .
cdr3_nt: TGTGCCAGCAGCTTGGGAGGCCCGAATTACGAGCAGTACTTC
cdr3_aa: CASSLGGPNYEQYF